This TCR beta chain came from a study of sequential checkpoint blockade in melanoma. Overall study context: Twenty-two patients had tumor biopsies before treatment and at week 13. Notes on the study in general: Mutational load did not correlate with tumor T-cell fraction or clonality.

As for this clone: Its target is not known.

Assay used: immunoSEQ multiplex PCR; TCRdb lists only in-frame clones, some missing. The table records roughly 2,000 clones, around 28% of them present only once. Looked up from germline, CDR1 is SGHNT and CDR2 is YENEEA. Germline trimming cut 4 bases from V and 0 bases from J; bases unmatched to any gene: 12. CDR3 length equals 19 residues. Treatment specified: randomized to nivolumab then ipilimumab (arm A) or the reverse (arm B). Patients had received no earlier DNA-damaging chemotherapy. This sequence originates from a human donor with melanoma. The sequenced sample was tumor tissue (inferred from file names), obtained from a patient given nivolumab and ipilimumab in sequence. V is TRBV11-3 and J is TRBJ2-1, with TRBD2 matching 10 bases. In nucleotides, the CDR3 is TGTGCCAGCAGCTGGAGGACTAGCGGCTACCTTAGCTCCTACAATGAGCAGTTCTTC. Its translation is CASSWRTSGYLSSYNEQFF.